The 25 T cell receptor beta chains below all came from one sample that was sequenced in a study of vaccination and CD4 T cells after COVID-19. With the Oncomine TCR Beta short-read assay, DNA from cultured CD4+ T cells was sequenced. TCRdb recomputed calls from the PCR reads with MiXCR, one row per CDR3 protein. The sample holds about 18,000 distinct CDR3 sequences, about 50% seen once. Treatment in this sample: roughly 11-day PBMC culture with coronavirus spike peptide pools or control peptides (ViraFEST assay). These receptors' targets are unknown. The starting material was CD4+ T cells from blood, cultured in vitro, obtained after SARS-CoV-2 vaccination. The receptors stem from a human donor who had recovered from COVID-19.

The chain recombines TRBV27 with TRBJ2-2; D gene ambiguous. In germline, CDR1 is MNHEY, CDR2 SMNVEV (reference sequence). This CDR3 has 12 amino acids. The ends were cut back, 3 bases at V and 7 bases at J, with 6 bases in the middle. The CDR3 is CASSFPFGELFF. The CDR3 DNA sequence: TGTGCCAGCAGTTTCCCTTTCGGGGAGCTGTTTTTT.

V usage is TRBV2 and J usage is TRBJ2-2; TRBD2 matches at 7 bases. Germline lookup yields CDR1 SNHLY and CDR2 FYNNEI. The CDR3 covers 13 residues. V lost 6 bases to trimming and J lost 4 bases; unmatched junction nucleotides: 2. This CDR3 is CASRGRVTGELFF. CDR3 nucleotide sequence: TGTGCCAGCAGGGGGAGGGTCACCGGGGAGCTGTTTTTT. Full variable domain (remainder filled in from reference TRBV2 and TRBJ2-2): EPEVTQTPSHQVTQMGQEVILRCVPISNHLYFYWYRQILGQKVEFLVSFYNNEISEKSEIFDDQFSVERPDGSNFTLKIRSTKLEDSAMYFCASRGRVTGELFFGEGSRLTVL.

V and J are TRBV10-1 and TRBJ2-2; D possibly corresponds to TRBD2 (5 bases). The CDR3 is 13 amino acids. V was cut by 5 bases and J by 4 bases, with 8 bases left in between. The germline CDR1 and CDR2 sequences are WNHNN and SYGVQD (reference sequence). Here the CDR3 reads CASSQAGTGELFF. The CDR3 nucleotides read TGCGCCAGCAGTCAGGCGGGCACCGGGGAGCTGTTTTTT.

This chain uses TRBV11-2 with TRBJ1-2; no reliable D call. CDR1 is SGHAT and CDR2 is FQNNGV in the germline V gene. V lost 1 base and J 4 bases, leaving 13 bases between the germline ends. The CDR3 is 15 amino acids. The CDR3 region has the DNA TGTGCCAGCAGCTTAGGTAGCGCGCAGGCCTATGGCTACACCTTC. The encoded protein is CASSLGSAQAYGYTF.

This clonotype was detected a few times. The CDR3 sequence: CASSANGYEQYF. In DNA, the CDR3 is TGCGCCAGCAGCGCGAACGGGTACGAGCAGTACTTC. The rearrangement joins TRBV5-1 to TRBJ2-7; unclear D gene. The CDR3 has 12 residues. The V gene lost 4 bases and the J gene lost 4 bases, with 9 bases spanning the gap. Germline CDR1 reads SGHRS; CDR2 reads YFSETQ.

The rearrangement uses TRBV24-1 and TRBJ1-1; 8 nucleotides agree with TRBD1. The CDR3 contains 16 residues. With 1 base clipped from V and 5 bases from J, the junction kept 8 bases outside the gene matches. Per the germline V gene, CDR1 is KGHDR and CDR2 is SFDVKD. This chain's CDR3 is CATSDFLDRAFTEAFF. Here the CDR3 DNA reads TGTGCCACCAGTGATTTCCTGGACAGGGCATTTACTGAAGCTTTCTTT.

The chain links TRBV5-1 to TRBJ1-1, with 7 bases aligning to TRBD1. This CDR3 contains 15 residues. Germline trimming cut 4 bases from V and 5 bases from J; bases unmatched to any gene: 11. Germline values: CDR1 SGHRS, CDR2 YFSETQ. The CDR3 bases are TGCGCCAGCAGCCCGTGGCAGGGGGGAGGAACTGAAGCTTTCTTT. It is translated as CASSPWQGGGTEAFF.

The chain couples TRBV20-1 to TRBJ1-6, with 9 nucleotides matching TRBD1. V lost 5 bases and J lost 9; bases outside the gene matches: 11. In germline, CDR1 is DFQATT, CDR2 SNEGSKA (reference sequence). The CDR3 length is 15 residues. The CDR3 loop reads CSADRQGGVGSPLHF. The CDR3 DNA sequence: TGCAGTGCTGACCGACAGGGGGGCGTCGGTTCACCCCTCCACTTT.

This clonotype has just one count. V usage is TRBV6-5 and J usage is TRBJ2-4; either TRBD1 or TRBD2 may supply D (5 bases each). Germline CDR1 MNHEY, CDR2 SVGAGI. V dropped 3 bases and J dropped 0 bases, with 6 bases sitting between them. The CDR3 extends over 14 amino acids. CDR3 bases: TGTGCCAGCAGTTATGGGGGAGCCAAAAACATTCAGTACTTC. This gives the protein CASSYGGAKNIQYF.

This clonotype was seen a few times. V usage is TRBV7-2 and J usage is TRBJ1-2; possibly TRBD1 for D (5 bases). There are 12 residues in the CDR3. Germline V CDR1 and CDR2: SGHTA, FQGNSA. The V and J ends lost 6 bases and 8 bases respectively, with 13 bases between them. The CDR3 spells CASSPTGVGYTF. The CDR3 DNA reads TGTGCCAGCAGTCCTACAGGCGTCGGCTACACCTTC.

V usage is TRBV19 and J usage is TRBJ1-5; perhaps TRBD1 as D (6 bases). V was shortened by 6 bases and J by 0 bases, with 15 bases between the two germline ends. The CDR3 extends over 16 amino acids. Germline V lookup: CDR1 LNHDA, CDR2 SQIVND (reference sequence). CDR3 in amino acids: CASSPATGPSNQPQHF. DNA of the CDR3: TGTGCCAGTAGCCCAGCGACAGGACCTAGCAATCAGCCCCAGCATTTT.

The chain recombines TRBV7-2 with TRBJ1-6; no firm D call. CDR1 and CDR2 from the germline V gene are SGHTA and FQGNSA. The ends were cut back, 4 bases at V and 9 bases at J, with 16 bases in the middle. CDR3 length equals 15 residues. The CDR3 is CASSSRGLDTSPLHF. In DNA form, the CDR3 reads TGTGCCAGCAGCTCCCGAGGGCTCGACACTTCACCCCTCCACTTT. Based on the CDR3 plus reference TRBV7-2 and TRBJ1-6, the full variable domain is GAGVSQSPSNKVTEKGKDVELRCDPISGHTALYWYRQSLGQGLEFLIYFQGNSAPDKSGLPSDRFSAERTGGSVSTLTIQRTQQEDSAVYLCASSSRGLDTSPLHFGNGTRLTVT.

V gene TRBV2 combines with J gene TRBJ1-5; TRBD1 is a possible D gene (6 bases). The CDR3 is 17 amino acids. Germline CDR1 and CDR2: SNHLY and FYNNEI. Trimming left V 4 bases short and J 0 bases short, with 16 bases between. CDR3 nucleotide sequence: TGTGCCAGCAGTGCCGGGACCGCAGGGGATAGCAATCAGCCCCAGCATTTT. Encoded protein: CASSAGTAGDSNQPQHF.

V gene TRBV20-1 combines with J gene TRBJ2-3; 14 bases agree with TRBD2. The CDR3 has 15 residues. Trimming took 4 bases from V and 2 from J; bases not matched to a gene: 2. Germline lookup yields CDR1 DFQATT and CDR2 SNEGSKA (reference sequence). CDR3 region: CSATTSGRATDTQYF. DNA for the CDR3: TGCAGTGCTACGACTAGCGGGAGGGCCACAGATACGCAGTATTTT.

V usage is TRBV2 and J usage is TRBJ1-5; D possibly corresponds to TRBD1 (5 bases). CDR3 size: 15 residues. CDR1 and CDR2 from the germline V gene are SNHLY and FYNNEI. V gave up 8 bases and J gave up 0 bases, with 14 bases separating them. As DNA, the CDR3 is TGTGCCAGCCGTGCGGGGGATTATAGCAATCAGCCCCAGCATTTT. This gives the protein CASRAGDYSNQPQHF.

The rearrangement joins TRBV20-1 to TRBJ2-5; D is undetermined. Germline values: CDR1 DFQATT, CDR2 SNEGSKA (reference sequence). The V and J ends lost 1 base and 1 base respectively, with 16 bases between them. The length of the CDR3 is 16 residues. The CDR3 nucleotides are TGCAGTGCTAGAGGAGGCAAGAAACCTCCCCAAGAGACCCAGTACTTC. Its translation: CSARGGKKPPQETQYF.

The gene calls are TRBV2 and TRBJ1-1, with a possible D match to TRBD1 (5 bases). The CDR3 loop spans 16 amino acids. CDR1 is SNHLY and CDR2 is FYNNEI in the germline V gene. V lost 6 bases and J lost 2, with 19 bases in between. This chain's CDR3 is CASRTGLLGVNTEAFF. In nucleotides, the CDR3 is TGTGCCAGCAGAACGGGACTCCTGGGGGTCAACACTGAAGCTTTCTTT.

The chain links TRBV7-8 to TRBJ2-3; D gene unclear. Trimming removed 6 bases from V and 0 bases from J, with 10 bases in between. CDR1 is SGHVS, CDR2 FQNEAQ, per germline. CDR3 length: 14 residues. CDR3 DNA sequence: TGTGCCAGCAGTCTGGATCTTAGCACAGATACGCAGTATTTT. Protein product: CASSLDLSTDTQYF.

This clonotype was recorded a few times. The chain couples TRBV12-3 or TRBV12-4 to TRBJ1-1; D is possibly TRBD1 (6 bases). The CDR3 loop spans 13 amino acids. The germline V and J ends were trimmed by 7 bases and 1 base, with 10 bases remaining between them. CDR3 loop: CASTNRENTEAFF. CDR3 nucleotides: TGTGCCAGCACCAACAGGGAGAACACTGAAGCTTTCTTT.

CDR3 bases: TGTGCCAGCGGGGGGATAACAGGGCCCTATGGCTACACCTTC. Its protein is CASGGITGPYGYTF. This sequence joins TRBV6-1 and TRBJ1-2; perhaps TRBD1 as D (6 bases). This CDR3 comprises 14 residues. Germline loops: CDR1 MNHNS, CDR2 SASEGT. The germline V and J ends were trimmed by 8 bases and 4 bases, with 17 bases remaining between them.

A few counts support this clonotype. CDR3 DNA sequence: TGTGCCAGCAGGAGGGGACCTAACTATGGCTACACCTTC. Amino acid sequence: CASRRGPNYGYTF. V and J are TRBV27 and TRBJ1-2; a possible D gene is TRBD1 (5 bases). Between the trimmed V and J ends, which lost 6 bases and 0 bases, there was a span of 8 bases. Germline V CDR1 and CDR2: MNHEY, SMNVEV (reference sequence). The length of the CDR3 is 13 residues.

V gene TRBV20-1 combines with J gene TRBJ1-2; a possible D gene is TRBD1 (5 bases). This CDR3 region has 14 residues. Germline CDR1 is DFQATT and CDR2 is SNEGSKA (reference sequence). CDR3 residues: CRANRDSSNYGYTF. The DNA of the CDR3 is TGCAGGGCCAACCGGGACTCCTCTAACTATGGCTACACCTTC.

The DNA of the CDR3 is TGTGCCAGCACCCAGGACACTGAAGCTTTCTTT. Translation gives CASTQDTEAFF. The J gene is TRBJ1-1, the V gene TRBV11-3; no reliable D call. The CDR3 consists of 11 residues. Germline CDR1 is SGHNT and CDR2 is YENEEA. V was cut by 7 bases and J by 3 bases, with 6 bases left in between.

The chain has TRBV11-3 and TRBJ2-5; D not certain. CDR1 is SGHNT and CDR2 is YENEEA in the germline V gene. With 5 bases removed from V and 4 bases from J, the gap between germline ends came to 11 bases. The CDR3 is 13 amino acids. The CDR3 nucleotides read TGTGCCAGCAGCCAACCCTCCGGAGAGACCCAGTACTTC. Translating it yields CASSQPSGETQYF.

CDR3 region: CASSSGRNQPQHF. DNA for the CDR3: TGTGCCAGCAGCTCAGGACGAAATCAGCCCCAGCATTTT. The chain uses TRBV6-1 and TRBJ1-5, with no clear D. V was clipped by 6 bases and J by 4 bases, with 10 bases between them. Germline lookup yields CDR1 MNHNS and CDR2 SASEGT. This CDR3 region has 13 residues.